This T cell receptor beta chain was found in a study of control samples from healthy donors and cancer patients (TCRdb year 2020). CDR1 SGHDT and CDR2 YYEEEE are derived from the germline V gene. The CDR3 goes from the cysteine to the phenylalanine over 14 residues. Only CDR3 DNA remains: 42 bases, in frame from the first base. The library was made by the immunoSEQ multiplex PCR assay. Held by TCRdb, this immuneACCESS table contains in-frame sequences only and omits some clones. Under half of the omission traces to an unresolved V gene where checked; the cause of the rest is unknown. Present in this sample are some 23,000 clones, approximately 85% of which were seen just once. The top ten clones comprise 35% to 45% of the sample. Regarding this clone: The antigen it recognizes is unknown. Mismatch with germline at one junction end may stem from a read error.

The sequence links TRBV5-6 to TRBJ2-5, with the D call tentatively TRBD1 or TRBD2, each fitting 5 bases. Sequencing was performed on PBMCs. The TCR sequence derives from a man aged 60 to 75 with head and neck cancer. The sequence in DNA is TGTGCCAGCACCTTGGGACGGTTCCAAGAGACCCAGTACTTC. This gives the protein CASTLGRFQETQYF. Here the CDR3 is joined to the reference TRBV5-6 and TRBJ2-5 genes, and the full variable domain is: DAGVTQSPTHLIKTRGQQVTLRCSPKSGHDTVSWYQQALGQGPQFIFQYYEEEERQRGNFPDRFSGHQFPNYSSELNVNALLLGDSALYLCASTLGRFQETQYFGPGTRLLVL.